This T cell receptor (beta chain) was sequenced in a study of tumor-infiltrating lymphocytes in primary liver carcinoma. Notes on this clonotype: One end of the junction does not line up with germline, which may come from a read error.

TCR beta cDNA was made from 400 to 500 ng total RNA with a constant-region primer. A slightly modified ARM-PCR protocol with three nested multiplex PCR rounds produced these TCR beta libraries. The first two PCR rounds used TRBV1-TRBV30 primers with a Cbeta primer, roughly 10 cycles each. TCRdb ran MiXCR on the multiplex PCR reads and lists one entry per CDR3 protein. The table has about 22,000 distinct CDR3 sequences, around 81% seen once. Unsorted bulk tissue, roughly 20-33 mg of it, served as the source for co-extraction of RNA and DNA. The V gene's germline CDR1 is SGHAT and CDR2 FQNNGV. This CDR3 contains 12 residues.

The source material was liver tumor tissue from sampling region 2. Subset of the sample: tumor region T2, inferior pole. The chain links TRBV11-2 to TRBJ2-5; the D is unclear. This TCR was recovered from a woman aged 25 to 45 with primary liver carcinoma and hepatitis B virus infection. The CDR3 loop reads CVSSLGLGTQYF. The DNA for the CDR3 is TGTGTCAGCAGCTTAGGGCTAGGGACCCAGTACTTC.